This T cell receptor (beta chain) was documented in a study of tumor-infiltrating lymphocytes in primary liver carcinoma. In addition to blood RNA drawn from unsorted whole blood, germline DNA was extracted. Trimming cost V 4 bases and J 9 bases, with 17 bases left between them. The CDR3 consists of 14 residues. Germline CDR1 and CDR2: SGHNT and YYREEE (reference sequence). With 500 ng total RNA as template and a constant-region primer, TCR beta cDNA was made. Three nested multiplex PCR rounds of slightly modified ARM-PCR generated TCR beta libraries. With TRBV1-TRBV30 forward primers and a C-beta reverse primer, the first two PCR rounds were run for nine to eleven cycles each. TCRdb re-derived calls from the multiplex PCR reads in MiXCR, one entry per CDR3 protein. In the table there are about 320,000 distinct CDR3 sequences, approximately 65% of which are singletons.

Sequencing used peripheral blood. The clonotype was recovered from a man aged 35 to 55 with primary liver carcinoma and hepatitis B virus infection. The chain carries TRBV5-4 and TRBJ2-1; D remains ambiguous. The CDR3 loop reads CASSLFGLVGEQFF. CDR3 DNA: TGTGCCAGCAGCCTGTTCGGCCTTGTGGGTGAGCAGTTCTTC.